Shown below are 30 T cell receptor beta chains from a single sample sequenced in a study of early T cells in non-severe SARS-CoV-2 infection. TCRdb re-derived calls from the 5' RACE reads in MiXCR, one entry per CDR3 protein. In the table there are 70,000 to 90,000 distinct CDR3 sequences, about 11% of which are singletons. The material sequenced was whole blood. These receptor sequences come from an adult who was a healthcare worker with PCR-confirmed SARS-CoV-2 infection or an uninfected control (not recorded which).

This clonotype occurred many times. V gene TRBV7-3 combines with J gene TRBJ1-2; 7 nucleotides line up with TRBD1. Germline V gives CDR1 SGHTA, CDR2 FQGTGA. The CDR3 contains 13 residues. V lost 5 bases, J lost 8 bases, and 8 bases stayed unmatched. This CDR3 is CASSLTGAQGYTF. In DNA form, the CDR3 reads TGTGCCAGCAGCCTTACAGGGGCCCAAGGCTACACCTTC. The full variable domain, with the rest looked up from reference TRBV7-3 and TRBJ1-2, is GAGVSQTPSNKVTEKGKYVELRCDPISGHTALYWYRQSLGQGPEFLIYFQGTGAADDSGLPNDRFFAVRPEGSVSTLKIQRTERGDSAVYLCASSLTGAQGYTFGSGTRLTVV.

There are a few counts of this clonotype. The CDR3 nucleotides are TGTGCCATCAGTGGGGACTTCTTATACGAGCAGTACTTC. This codes for CAISGDFLYEQYF. This sequence joins TRBV10-3 and TRBJ2-7; D perhaps matches TRBD2 (6 bases). The V end was cut by 4 bases, the J end by 4 bases, with 11 bases between. The CDR3 spans 13 residues. CDR1 is ENHRY and CDR2 is SYGVKD in the germline V gene.

This clonotype was counted a few times. The genes are TRBV6-5 and TRBJ2-5, with TRBD1 matching 8 bases. CDR1 MNHEY and CDR2 SVGAGI come from the germline V gene. Trimming removed 5 bases from V and 3 bases from J; junction bases left unmatched: 5. This CDR3 comprises 14 residues. In nucleotides, the CDR3 is TGTGCCAGCAGTACAGGGACAGGCAAAGAGACCCAGTACTTC. Translated: CASSTGTGKETQYF.

This chain links TRBV4-3 with TRBJ1-1, with TRBD1 as a possible D gene (6 bases). V lost 2 bases and J 4 bases, leaving 8 bases between the germline ends. Germline-derived CDR1 and CDR2 are LGHNA and YSLEER. CDR3 length: 13 residues. CDR3 coding DNA: TGCGCCAGCAGCCAAACAGGGTTCACTGAAGCTTTCTTT. Translated, it gives CASSQTGFTEAFF.

This clonotype showed up just a few times. The chain couples TRBV29-1 to TRBJ1-3; D is undetermined. This CDR3 is 12 amino acids long. Germline V CDR1 and CDR2: SQVTM, ANQGSEA. The CDR3 region has the DNA TGCAGGCCGCCCAGCTCTGGAAACACCATATATTTT. Its protein product is CRPPSSGNTIYF.

The sample holds many counts of this clonotype. This chain uses TRBV27 with TRBJ2-1; D not resolved. In germline, CDR1 is MNHEY, CDR2 SMNVEV (reference sequence). Trimming left V 6 bases short and J 0 bases short, with 15 bases between. This CDR3 has 16 amino acids. Here the CDR3 reads CASRGREVPSYNEQFF. CDR3 nucleotides: TGTGCCAGCAGAGGTCGCGAAGTTCCCTCCTACAATGAGCAGTTCTTC.

This chain joins TRBV3-1 and TRBJ2-2, with 8 bases aligning to TRBD2. Germline CDR1 reads LGHDT; CDR2 reads YNNKEL (reference sequence). Germline trimming cut 4 bases from V and 4 bases from J; bases unmatched to any gene: 5. The CDR3 has 15 residues. CDR3 sequence: CASSLRGGPTGELFF. CDR3 nucleotides: TGTGCCAGCAGCCTCCGGGGGGGGCCCACCGGGGAGCTGTTTTTT.

This clonotype was recorded a few times. This chain's CDR3 is CASSLGGSTYNEQFF. CDR3 sequence (DNA): TGCGCCAGCAGCTTGGGCGGGAGTACATACAATGAGCAGTTCTTC. The rearrangement links TRBV5-1 to TRBJ2-1, with 7 bases that match TRBD2. The CDR3 has 15 amino acids. The germline V gene encodes CDR1 SGHRS and CDR2 YFSETQ. Trimming removed 0 bases from V and 4 bases from J; junction bases left unmatched: 4.

The V gene is TRBV12-5, the J gene TRBJ1-3; D is unclear. The V end lost 6 bases, the J end lost 4 bases, and 10 bases lay between the germline ends. Germline V gene data show CDR1 as LGHNT and CDR2 as FRNRAP. CDR3 size: 13 residues. The chain's CDR3 is CASGPSAGNTIYF. DNA of the CDR3: TGTGCTAGTGGCCCCAGTGCCGGAAACACCATATATTTT.

This clonotype was counted a few times. V gene TRBV20-1 combines with J gene TRBJ1-2, with no clear D. Trimming removed 8 bases from V and 3 bases from J, with 10 bases in between. This CDR3 is built from 11 residues. The germline gives CDR1 DFQATT, CDR2 SNEGSKA (reference sequence). CDR3 region: CSPGTDYGYTF. CDR3 in DNA: TGCAGTCCAGGCACCGACTATGGCTACACCTTC.

Ten or more counts support this clonotype. This chain uses TRBV6-2 or TRBV6-3 with TRBJ1-5; 8 nucleotides line up with TRBD1. With V trimmed by 6 bases and J by 0 bases, 7 bases remained unmatched. Germline V gene sequence: CDR1 MNHEY, CDR2 SVGEGT. The CDR3 is 16 residues long. CDR3: CASSTDRGRSNQPQHF. As DNA, the CDR3 is TGTGCCAGCAGCACCGACAGGGGACGTAGCAATCAGCCCCAGCATTTT.

This clonotype turned up a few times. The CDR3 here is CASSSDNLHPYEQYF. DNA for the CDR3: TGTGCCAGCAGTTCAGACAACCTACATCCTTACGAGCAGTACTTC. This chain connects TRBV6-2 or TRBV6-3 to TRBJ2-7; no clear D. This CDR3 spans 15 amino acids. Germline CDR1 is MNHEY and CDR2 is SVGEGT. V lost 4 bases to trimming and J lost 4 bases, with 17 bases between them.

The V call is TRBV6-2 or TRBV6-3, the J call TRBJ2-3; 8 nucleotides match TRBD2. V lost 6 bases, J lost 5 bases, and 10 bases stayed unmatched. CDR3 size: 15 residues. Germline CDR1 reads MNHEY; CDR2 reads SVGEGT. This CDR3 reads CASSPGLGAVDTQYF. Written as DNA, the CDR3 is TGTGCCAGCAGCCCGGGACTAGGGGCGGTAGATACGCAGTATTTT.

This chain uses TRBV6-2 or TRBV6-3 with TRBJ1-2, with 7 bases aligning to TRBD1. J lost 2 bases, V lost 6 bases, and 3 bases had no gene match. CDR1 and CDR2 (germline): MNHEY, SVGEGT. The CDR3 runs 13 residues. CDR3 DNA: TGTGCCAGCAGCAGGGGGTTAAACTATGGCTACACCTTC. Amino acids: CASSRGLNYGYTF.

This clonotype was seen more than once but under ten times. The V gene is TRBV4-3, the J gene TRBJ2-7; D uncertain. CDR3 length: 15 amino acids. Germline CDR1 LGHNA, CDR2 YSLEER. Deletions cut 0 bases from V and 0 bases from J, with 9 bases between. CDR3 loop: CASSQDEGSSYEQYF. The CDR3 DNA follows: TGCGCCAGCAGCCAAGATGAAGGCAGCTCCTACGAGCAGTACTTC.

This clonotype was detected a few times. This rearrangement joins TRBV2 to TRBJ1-5, with D perhaps matching TRBD1 (5 bases). Germline CDR1 and CDR2: SNHLY and FYNNEI. Trimming left V 3 bases short and J 7 bases short, with 19 bases between. The CDR3 has 16 residues. This chain's CDR3 is CASSDIRGAAGQPQHF. The CDR3 bases are TGTGCCAGCAGTGATATTAGGGGCGCGGCGGGACAGCCCCAGCATTTT.

The chain couples TRBV29-1 to TRBJ2-7; tentative D call: TRBD2 (6 bases). CDR3 length equals 13 residues. Germline CDR1 and CDR2: SQVTM and ANQGSEA. V dropped 7 bases and J dropped 6 bases, with 19 bases sitting between them. In DNA form, the CDR3 reads TGCAGCGGGGGAAACGGGAGAGGGTTCGAGCAGTACTTC. Translating it yields CSGGNGRGFEQYF.

This clonotype was counted only a few times. This rearrangement joins TRBV10-3 to TRBJ2-3; D not resolved. The CDR3 totals 14 residues. Trimming took 0 bases from V and 2 from J, leaving 6 bases between them. From germline, CDR1 is ENHRY and CDR2 SYGVKD. In DNA, the CDR3 is TGTGCCATCAGTGAGTCGGTGGTCACAGATACGCAGTATTTT. It yields the protein CAISESVVTDTQYF.

This clonotype has more than one count but fewer than ten. CDR3 residues: CASSRGGAAGYTF. As DNA, the CDR3 is TGTGCCAGCAGCCGTGGGGGCGCGGCCGGCTACACCTTC. The J gene is TRBJ1-2, the V gene TRBV12-3 or TRBV12-4; tentative D call: TRBD1 (6 bases). The CDR3 spans 13 residues. V lost 6 bases and J lost 8, with 16 bases in between.

The rearrangement links TRBV12-3 or TRBV12-4 to TRBJ2-2, with no clear D. The CDR3 consists of 14 residues. V was clipped by 5 bases and J by 3 bases, with 10 bases between them. As DNA, the CDR3 is TGTGCCAGCAGTCCAAGAAGGGACACCGGGGAGCTGTTTTTT. The encoded protein is CASSPRRDTGELFF.

This clonotype has a handful of counts. The chain has TRBV29-1 and TRBJ2-1; D possibly corresponds to TRBD1 (6 bases). The CDR3 length is 12 residues. Germline loops: CDR1 SQVTM, CDR2 ANQGSEA. Trimming shortened V by 8 bases and J by 6 bases, and 14 bases separated the two germline ends. The CDR3 reads CSLKGTPNEQFF. The CDR3 DNA reads TGCAGCTTAAAAGGGACACCCAATGAGCAGTTCTTC.

This clonotype has more than one count but fewer than ten. The CDR3 region has the DNA TGTGCCAGCAGCCCCGGGCCAGACTACAATGAGCAGTTCTTC. It is translated as CASSPGPDYNEQFF. The gene calls are TRBV9 and TRBJ2-1; no definite D call. Germline values: CDR1 SGDLS, CDR2 YYNGEE. This CDR3 comprises 14 residues. The V end lost 4 bases, the J end lost 3 bases, and 11 bases lay between the germline ends.

This clonotype came up many times. The CDR3 loop reads CASSLWTGETQYF. Here the CDR3 DNA reads TGTGCCAGCAGCTTATGGACAGGCGAGACCCAGTACTTC. The V and J genes are TRBV7-6 and TRBJ2-5; 7 nucleotides align to TRBD1. The CDR3 spans 13 residues. With 2 bases clipped from V and 5 bases from J, the junction kept 2 bases outside the gene matches. Germline V lookup: CDR1 SGHVS, CDR2 FNYEAQ. The whole variable domain, remainder taken from reference TRBV7-6 and TRBJ2-5, is GAGVSQSPRYKVTKRGQDVALRCDPISGHVSLYWYRQALGQGPEFLTYFNYEAQQDKSGLPNDRFSAERPEGSISTLTIQRTEQRDSAMYRCASSLWTGETQYFGPGTRLLVL.

This clonotype has ten or more counts. V is TRBV29-1 and J is TRBJ2-7; 7 bases match TRBD1. The J segment lost 1 base and the V segment lost 4 bases, leaving 16 bases of the junction unmatched. CDR3 length: 17 residues. The germline gives CDR1 SQVTM, CDR2 ANQGSEA. The CDR3 is CSVVGTAGTDKSYEQYF. For the CDR3, the DNA is TGCAGCGTTGTAGGGACGGCCGGGACAGATAAATCCTACGAGCAGTACTTC.

This clonotype was observed many times. At one end the junction does not follow the germline gene, possibly because of a read error. This chain connects TRBV7-8 to TRBJ1-1; D perhaps matches TRBD1 (5 bases). The CDR3 contains 15 residues. Germline CDR1 SGHVS, CDR2 FQNEAQ. The CDR3, as DNA: TGTGCCAGCAGCTTATATCACGAGGGGAACACTGAAGTTTTCTTT. Protein: CASSLYHEGNTEVFF.

The chain has TRBV5-1 and TRBJ2-3, with D perhaps TRBD2 (5 bases). V lost 0 bases and J lost 3, with 8 bases in between. Germline CDR1 reads SGHRS; CDR2 reads YFSETQ. This CDR3 has 14 residues. The CDR3 DNA sequence: TGCGCCAGCAGCTTGGGGCGGGCGACAGATACGCAGTATTTT. Its protein product is CASSLGRATDTQYF.

This clonotype was detected many times. The gene calls are TRBV7-2 and TRBJ2-2; no firm D call. Trimming removed 5 bases at V and 2 bases at J, with 9 bases between. Germline V gene sequence: CDR1 SGHTA, CDR2 FQGNSA. There are 14 residues in the CDR3. The CDR3 region is CASSPGINTGELFF. Here the CDR3 DNA reads TGTGCCAGCAGCCCGGGTATAAACACCGGGGAGCTGTTTTTT.

This clonotype was seen only a few times. V gene TRBV10-3 combines with J gene TRBJ2-1; TRBD1 aligns across 9 bases. This CDR3 spans 16 amino acids. From germline, CDR1 is ENHRY and CDR2 SYGVKD. V lost 7 bases to trimming and J lost 8 bases; unmatched junction nucleotides: 15. The CDR3 reads CAITRERDRVSDEQFF. CDR3 bases: TGTGCCATCACTCGGGAAAGGGACAGGGTTTCGGATGAGCAGTTCTTC.

This clonotype was counted many times. The J gene is TRBJ1-2, the V gene TRBV5-6; perhaps TRBD1 as D (6 bases). CDR1 SGHDT and CDR2 YYEEEE come from the germline V gene. V was pared by 4 bases and J by 3 bases, with 22 bases between. The CDR3 loop spans 17 amino acids. The CDR3 reads CASSLRGQPRPDYGYTF. DNA for the CDR3: TGTGCCAGCAGCCTTCGGGGGCAGCCACGGCCGGACTATGGCTACACCTTC. Using reference TRBV5-6 and TRBJ1-2 for the parts outside the CDR3, the full variable domain is DAGVTQSPTHLIKTRGQQVTLRCSPKSGHDTVSWYQQALGQGPQFIFQYYEEEERQRGNFPDRFSGHQFPNYSSELNVNALLLGDSALYLCASSLRGQPRPDYGYTFGSGTRLTVV.

This clonotype showed up just a few times. The V call is TRBV9, the J call TRBJ2-7; 9 bases are shared with TRBD2. This CDR3 contains 13 residues. The junction had 10 bases not matched to a gene; V was cut back by 4 bases and J by 11 bases. Germline loops: CDR1 SGDLS, CDR2 YYNGEE. Here the CDR3 DNA reads TGTGCCAGCAGCTCCCGTTTACAGCGGGGGGAGTACTTC. It yields the protein CASSSRLQRGEYF.